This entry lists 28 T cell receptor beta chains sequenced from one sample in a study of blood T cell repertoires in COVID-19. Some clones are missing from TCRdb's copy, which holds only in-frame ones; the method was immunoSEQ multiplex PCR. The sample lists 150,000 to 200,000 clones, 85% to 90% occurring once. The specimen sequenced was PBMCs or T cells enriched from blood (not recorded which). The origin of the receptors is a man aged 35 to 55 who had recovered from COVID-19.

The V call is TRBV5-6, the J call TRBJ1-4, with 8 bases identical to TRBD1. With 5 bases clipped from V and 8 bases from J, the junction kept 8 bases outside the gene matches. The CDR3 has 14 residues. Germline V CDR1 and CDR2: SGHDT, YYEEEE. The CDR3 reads CASRFQGAREKLFF. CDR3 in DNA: TGTGCCAGCAGGTTTCAGGGGGCGCGAGAAAAACTGTTTTTT.

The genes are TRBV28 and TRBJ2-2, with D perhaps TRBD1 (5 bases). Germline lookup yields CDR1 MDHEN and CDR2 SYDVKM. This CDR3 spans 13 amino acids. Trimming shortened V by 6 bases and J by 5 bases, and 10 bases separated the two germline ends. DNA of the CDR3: TGTGCCAGCAGCCGTAAGGGGACCGGGGAGCTGTTTTTT. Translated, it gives CASSRKGTGELFF. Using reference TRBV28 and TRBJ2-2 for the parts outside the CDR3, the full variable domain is DVKVTQSSRYLVKRTGEKVFLECVQDMDHENMFWYRQDPGLGLRLIYFSYDVKMKEKGDIPEGYSVSREKKERFSLILESASTNQTSMYLCASSRKGTGELFFGEGSRLTVL.

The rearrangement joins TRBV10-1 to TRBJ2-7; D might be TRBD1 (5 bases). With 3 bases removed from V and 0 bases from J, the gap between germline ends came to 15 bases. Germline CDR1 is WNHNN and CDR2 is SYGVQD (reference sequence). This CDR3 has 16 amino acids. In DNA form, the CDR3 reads TGCGCCAGCAGTGACCTCCGGACATTTTCCTCCTACGAGCAGTACTTC. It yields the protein CASSDLRTFSSYEQYF.

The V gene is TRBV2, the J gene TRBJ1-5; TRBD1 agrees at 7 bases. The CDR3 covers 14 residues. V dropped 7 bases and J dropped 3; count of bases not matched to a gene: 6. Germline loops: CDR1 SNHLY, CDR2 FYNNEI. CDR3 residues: CASNRDSFNQPQHF. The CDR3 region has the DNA TGTGCCAGCAACCGGGACAGTTTCAATCAGCCCCAGCATTTT. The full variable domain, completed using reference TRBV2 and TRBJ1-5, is EPEVTQTPSHQVTQMGQEVILRCVPISNHLYFYWYRQILGQKVEFLVSFYNNEISEKSEIFDDQFSVERPDGSNFTLKIRSTKLEDSAMYFCASNRDSFNQPQHFGDGTRLSIL.

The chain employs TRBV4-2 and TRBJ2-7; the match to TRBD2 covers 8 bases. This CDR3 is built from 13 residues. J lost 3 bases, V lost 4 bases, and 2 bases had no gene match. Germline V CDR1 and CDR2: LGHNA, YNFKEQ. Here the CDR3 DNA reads TGTGCCAGCAGCCGAGCGGGGGACTACGAGCAGTACTTC. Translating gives CASSRAGDYEQYF.

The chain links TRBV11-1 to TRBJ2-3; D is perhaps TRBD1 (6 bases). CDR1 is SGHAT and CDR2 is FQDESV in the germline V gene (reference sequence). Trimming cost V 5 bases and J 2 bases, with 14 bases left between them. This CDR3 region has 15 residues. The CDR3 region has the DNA TGTGCCAGCAGCCCAAACAGGGCCCTCACAGATACGCAGTATTTT. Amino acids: CASSPNRALTDTQYF. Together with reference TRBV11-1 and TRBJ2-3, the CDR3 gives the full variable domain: EAEVAQSPRYKITEKSQAVAFWCDPISGHATLYWYRQILGQGPELLVQFQDESVVDDSQLPKDRFSAERLKGVDSTLKIQPAELGDSAMYLCASSPNRALTDTQYFGPGTRLTVL.

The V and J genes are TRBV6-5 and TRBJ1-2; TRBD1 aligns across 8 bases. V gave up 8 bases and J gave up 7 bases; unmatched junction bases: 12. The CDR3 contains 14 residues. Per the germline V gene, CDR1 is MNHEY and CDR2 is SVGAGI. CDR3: CASEGTGQGTGYTF. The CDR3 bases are TGTGCCAGCGAGGGAACCGGACAGGGAACTGGCTACACCTTC.

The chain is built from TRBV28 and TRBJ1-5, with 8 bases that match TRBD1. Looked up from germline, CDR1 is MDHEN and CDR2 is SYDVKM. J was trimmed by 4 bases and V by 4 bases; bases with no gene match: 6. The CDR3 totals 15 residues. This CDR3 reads CASSWSDRGNQPQHF. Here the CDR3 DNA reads TGTGCCAGCAGTTGGTCCGACAGGGGAAATCAGCCCCAGCATTTT.

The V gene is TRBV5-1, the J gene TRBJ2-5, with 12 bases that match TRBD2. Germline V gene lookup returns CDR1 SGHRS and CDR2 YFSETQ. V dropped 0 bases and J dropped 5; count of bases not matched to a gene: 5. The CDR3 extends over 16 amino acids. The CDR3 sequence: CASSLALAGGYETQYF. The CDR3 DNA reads TGCGCCAGCAGCTTGGCGCTAGCGGGGGGGTACGAGACCCAGTACTTC.

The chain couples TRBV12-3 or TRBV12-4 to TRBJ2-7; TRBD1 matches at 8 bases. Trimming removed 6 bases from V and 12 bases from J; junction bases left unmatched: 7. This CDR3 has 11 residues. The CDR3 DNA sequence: TGTGCCAGCAGCCTCGGACAGGGCGTGTACTTC. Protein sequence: CASSLGQGVYF.

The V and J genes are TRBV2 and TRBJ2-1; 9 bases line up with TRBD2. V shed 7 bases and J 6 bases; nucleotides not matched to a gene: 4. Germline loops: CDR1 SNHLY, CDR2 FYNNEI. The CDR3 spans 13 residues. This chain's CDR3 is CASKLAGSNEQFF. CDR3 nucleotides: TGTGCCAGCAAGCTAGCGGGGTCCAATGAGCAGTTCTTC.

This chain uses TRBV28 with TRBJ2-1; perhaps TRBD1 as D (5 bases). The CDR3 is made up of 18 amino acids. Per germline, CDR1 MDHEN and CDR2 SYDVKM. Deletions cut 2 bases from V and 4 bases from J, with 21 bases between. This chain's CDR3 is CASSLNMVVAGKYNEQFF. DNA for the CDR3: TGTGCCAGCAGTTTAAACATGGTGGTGGCAGGGAAATACAATGAGCAGTTCTTC.

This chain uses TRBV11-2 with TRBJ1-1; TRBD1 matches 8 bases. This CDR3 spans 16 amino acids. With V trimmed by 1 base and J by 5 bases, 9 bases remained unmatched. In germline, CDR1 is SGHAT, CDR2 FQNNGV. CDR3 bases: TGTGCCAGCAGCTTAGGTCGGACAGGGACTTTAACTGAAGCTTTCTTT. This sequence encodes CASSLGRTGTLTEAFF. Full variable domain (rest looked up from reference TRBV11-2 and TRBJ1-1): EAGVAQSPRYKIIEKRQSVAFWCNPISGHATLYWYQQILGQGPKLLIQFQNNGVVDDSQLPKDRFSAERLKGVDSTLKIQPAKLEDSAVYLCASSLGRTGTLTEAFFGQGTRLTVV.

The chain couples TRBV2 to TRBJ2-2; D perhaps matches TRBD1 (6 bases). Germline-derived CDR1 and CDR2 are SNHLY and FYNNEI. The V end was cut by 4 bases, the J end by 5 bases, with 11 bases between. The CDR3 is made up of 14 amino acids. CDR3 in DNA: TGTGCCAGCAGTGGGAGACAGGCGACCGGGGAGCTGTTTTTT. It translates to CASSGRQATGELFF.

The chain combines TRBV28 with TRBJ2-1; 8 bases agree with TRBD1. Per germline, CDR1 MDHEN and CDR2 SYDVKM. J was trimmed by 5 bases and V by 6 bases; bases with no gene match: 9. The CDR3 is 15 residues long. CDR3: CASRTTGGRNNEQFF. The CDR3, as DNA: TGTGCCAGCAGAACCACAGGGGGGAGAAACAATGAGCAGTTCTTC. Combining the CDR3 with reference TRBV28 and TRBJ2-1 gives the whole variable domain DVKVTQSSRYLVKRTGEKVFLECVQDMDHENMFWYRQDPGLGLRLIYFSYDVKMKEKGDIPEGYSVSREKKERFSLILESASTNQTSMYLCASRTTGGRNNEQFFGPGTRLTVL.

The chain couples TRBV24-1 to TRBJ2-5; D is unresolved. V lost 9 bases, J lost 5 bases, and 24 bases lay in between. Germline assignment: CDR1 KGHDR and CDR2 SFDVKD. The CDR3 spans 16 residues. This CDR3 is CATLSGATRVWETQYF. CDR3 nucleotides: TGTGCCACCCTAAGTGGTGCCACCCGCGTTTGGGAGACCCAGTACTTC.

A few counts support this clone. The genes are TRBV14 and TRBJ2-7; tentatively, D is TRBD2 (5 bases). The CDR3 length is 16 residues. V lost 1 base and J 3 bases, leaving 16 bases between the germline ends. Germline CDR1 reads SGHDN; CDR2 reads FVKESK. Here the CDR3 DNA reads TGTGCCAGCAGCCAAGTCCCCAGGAGGCTCGACTACGAGCAGTACTTC. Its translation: CASSQVPRRLDYEQYF.

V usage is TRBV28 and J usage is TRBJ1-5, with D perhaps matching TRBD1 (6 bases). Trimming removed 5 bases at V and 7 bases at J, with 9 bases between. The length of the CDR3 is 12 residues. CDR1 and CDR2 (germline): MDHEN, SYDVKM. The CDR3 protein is CASSTGHQPQHF. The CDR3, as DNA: TGTGCCAGCAGTACAGGGCACCAGCCCCAGCATTTT.

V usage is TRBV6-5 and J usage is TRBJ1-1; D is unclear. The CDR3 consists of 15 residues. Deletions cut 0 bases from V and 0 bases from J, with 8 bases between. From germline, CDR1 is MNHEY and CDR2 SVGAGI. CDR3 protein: CASSYSGRLNTEAFF. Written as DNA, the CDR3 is TGTGCCAGCAGTTACTCGGGCAGATTGAACACTGAAGCTTTCTTT.

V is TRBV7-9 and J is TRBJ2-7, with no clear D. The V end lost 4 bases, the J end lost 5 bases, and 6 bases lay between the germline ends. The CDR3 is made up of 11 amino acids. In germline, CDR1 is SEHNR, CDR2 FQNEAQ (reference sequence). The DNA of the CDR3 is TGTGCCAGCAGCTCCCTAAACGAGCAGTACTTC. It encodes CASSSLNEQYF.

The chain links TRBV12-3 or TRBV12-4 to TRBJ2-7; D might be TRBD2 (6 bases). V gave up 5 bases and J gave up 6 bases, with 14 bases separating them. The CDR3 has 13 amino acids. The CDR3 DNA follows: TGTGCCAGCAGTCCGGGAGAGAGCACCGAGCAGTACTTC. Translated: CASSPGESTEQYF.

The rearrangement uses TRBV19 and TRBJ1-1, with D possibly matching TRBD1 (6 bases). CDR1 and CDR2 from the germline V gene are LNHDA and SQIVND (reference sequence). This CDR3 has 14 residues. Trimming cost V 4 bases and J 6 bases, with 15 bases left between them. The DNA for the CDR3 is TGTGCCAGTAGTACTAGAACAGGGAGCCCTGAAGCTTTCTTT. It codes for CASSTRTGSPEAFF.

CDR3 sequence (DNA): TGTGCCAGCAGCCCCCTTGTCCAGCGTAAAGGAAGCAATCAGCCCCAGCATTTT. It yields the protein CASSPLVQRKGSNQPQHF. This chain links TRBV7-8 with TRBJ1-5; D is unresolved. CDR1 is SGHVS and CDR2 is FQNEAQ in the germline V gene. CDR3 length: 18 amino acids. V was trimmed by 5 bases and J by 1 base, leaving 21 bases between them.

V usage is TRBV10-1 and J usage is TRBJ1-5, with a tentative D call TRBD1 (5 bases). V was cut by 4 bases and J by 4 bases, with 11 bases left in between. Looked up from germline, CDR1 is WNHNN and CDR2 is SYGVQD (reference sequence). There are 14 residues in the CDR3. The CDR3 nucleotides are TGCGCCAGCAGTGTGGGGGGTAAGAATCAGCCCCAGCATTTT. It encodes CASSVGGKNQPQHF.

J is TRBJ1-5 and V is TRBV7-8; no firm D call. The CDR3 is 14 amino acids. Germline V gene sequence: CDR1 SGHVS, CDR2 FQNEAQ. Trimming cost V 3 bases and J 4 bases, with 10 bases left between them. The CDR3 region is CASSFPGLNQPQHF. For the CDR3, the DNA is TGTGCCAGCAGCTTCCCCGGTTTGAATCAGCCCCAGCATTTT. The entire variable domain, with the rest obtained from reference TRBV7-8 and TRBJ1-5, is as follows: GAGVSQSPRYKVAKRGQDVALRCDPISGHVSLFWYQQALGQGPEFLTYFQNEAQLDKSGLPSDRFFAERPEGSVSTLKIQRTQQEDSAVYLCASSFPGLNQPQHFGDGTRLSIL.

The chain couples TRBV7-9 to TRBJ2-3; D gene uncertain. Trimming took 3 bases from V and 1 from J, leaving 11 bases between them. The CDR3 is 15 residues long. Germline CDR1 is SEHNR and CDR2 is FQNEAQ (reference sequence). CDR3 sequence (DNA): TGTGCCAGCAGCTTGGCCCATGGAGGCACAGATACGCAGTATTTT. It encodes CASSLAHGGTDTQYF.

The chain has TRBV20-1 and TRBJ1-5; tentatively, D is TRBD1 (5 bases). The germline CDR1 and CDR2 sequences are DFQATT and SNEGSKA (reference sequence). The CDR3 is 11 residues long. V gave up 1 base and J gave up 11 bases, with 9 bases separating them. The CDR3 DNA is TGCAGTGCTAGAGGCGGGACCGCCCAGCATTTT. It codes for CSARGGTAQHF.

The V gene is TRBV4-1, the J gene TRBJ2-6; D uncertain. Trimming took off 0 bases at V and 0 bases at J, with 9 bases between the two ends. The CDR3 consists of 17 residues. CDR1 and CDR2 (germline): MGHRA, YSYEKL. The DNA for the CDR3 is TGCGCCAGCAGCCAAGAGTGGGCAGCCTCTGGGGCCAACGTCCTGACTTTC. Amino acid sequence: CASSQEWAASGANVLTF.